The following is a TCR beta chain sequence with its context. Antigen unknown. This entry comes from a study of shared clonotypes between healthy human individuals. Study-wide results and caveats: Among four donors, roughly 5.4% of naive CD4 clonotypes were found in common. Among donors, clonotype sharing was expected to be affected by sequencing depth.

It was at deep level that the assay was run. Profiled with immunoSEQ multiplex PCR; TCRdb holds only in-frame clones, not every one. This sample has around 320,000 clones, with roughly 91% found just once. This CDR3 has 13 amino acids. Germline CDR1 reads SGHDT; CDR2 reads YYEEEE. Trimming shortened V by 1 base and J by 9 bases, and 14 bases separated the two germline ends. Researchers reported that CD8 memory united CD45RO+ cells with CCR7-negative CD45RA+ TemRA cells. The chain carries TRBV5-6 and TRBJ2-7; D is uncertain. This sequence was found in a man between 18 and 29 years old in good health. The sequenced sample consisted of memory CD8+ T cells sorted from blood. Specified subset: CD45RO+ cells pooled with CCR7-negative TemRA cells. CDR3 in amino acids: CASSLISDLRQYF. In DNA form, the CDR3 reads TGTGCCAGCAGCTTGATATCGGATCTAAGGCAGTACTTC.